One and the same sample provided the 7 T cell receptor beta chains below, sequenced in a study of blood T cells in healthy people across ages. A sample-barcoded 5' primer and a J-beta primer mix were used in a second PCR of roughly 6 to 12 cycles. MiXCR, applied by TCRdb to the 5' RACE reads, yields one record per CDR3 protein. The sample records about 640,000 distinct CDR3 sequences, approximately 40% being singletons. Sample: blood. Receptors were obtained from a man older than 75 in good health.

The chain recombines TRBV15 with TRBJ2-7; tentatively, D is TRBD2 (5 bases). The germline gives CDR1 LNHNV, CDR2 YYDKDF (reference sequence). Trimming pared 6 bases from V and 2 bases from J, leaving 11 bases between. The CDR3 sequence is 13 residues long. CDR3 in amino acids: CATSVRGAYEQYF. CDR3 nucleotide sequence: TGTGCCACCAGTGTCCGGGGAGCCTACGAGCAGTACTTC.

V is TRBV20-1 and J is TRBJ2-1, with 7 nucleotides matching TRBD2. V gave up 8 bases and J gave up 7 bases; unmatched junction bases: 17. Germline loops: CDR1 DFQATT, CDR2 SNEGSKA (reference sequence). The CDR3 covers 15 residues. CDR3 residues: CSTRSPIAGLNEQFF. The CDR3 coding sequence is TGCAGTACAAGGAGTCCGATAGCGGGTCTAAATGAGCAGTTCTTC.

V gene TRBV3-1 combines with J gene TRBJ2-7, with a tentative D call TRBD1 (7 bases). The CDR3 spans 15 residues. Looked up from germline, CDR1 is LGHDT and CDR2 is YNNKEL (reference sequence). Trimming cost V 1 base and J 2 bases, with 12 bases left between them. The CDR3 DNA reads TGTGCCAGCAGCCAAGGCGGGACAGCAACCTACGAGCAGTACTTC. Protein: CASSQGGTATYEQYF.

The CDR3 DNA reads TGTGCCAGCAGTTTCCAGAGACAGTACAATGAGCAGTACTTC. It is translated as CASSFQRQYNEQYF. This sequence joins TRBV28 and TRBJ2-7; D perhaps matches TRBD1 (5 bases). CDR3 size: 14 residues. CDR1 is MDHEN, CDR2 SYDVKM, per germline. Trimming took 3 bases from V and 7 from J, leaving 16 bases between them. The full variable domain, completed using reference TRBV28 and TRBJ2-7, is DVKVTQSSRYLVKRTGEKVFLECVQDMDHENMFWYRQDPGLGLRLIYFSYDVKMKEKGDIPEGYSVSREKKERFSLILESASTNQTSMYLCASSFQRQYNEQYFGPGTRLTVT.

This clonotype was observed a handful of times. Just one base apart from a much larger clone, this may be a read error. CDR3 amino acids: CASSCGSTDTQYF. For the CDR3, the DNA is TGTGCCAGCAGTTGTGGGTCTACAGATACGCAGTATTTT. The J gene is TRBJ2-3, the V gene TRBV12-3 or TRBV12-4; D remains ambiguous. The CDR3 is made up of 13 amino acids. Trimming took off 4 bases at V and 3 bases at J, with 8 bases between the two ends.

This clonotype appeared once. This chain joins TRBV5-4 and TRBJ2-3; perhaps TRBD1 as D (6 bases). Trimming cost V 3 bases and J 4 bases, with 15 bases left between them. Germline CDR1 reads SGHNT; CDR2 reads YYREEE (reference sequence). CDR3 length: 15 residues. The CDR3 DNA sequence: TGTGCCAGCAGCTCGAACAGGGACATGGCAGATACGCAGTATTTT. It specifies CASSSNRDMADTQYF.

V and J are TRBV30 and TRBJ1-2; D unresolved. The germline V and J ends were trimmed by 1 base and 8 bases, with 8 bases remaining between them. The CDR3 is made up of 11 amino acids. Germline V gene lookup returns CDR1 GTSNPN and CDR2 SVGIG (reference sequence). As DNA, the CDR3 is TGTGCCTGGAGTGGGCCACCGGGCTACACCTTC. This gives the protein CAWSGPPGYTF.